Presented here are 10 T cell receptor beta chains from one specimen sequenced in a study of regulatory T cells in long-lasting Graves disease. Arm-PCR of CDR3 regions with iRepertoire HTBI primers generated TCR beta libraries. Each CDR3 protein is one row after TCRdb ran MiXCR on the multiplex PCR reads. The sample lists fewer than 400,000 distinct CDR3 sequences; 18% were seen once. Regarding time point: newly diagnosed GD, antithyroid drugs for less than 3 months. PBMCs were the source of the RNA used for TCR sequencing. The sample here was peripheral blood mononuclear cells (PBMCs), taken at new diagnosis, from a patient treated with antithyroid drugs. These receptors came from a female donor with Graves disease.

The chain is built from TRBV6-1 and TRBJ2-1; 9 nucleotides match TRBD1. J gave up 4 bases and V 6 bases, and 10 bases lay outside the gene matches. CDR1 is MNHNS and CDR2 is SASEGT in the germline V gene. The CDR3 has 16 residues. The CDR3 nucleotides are TGTGCCAGCAGGACAGACAGGGGGATCCTATACAATGAGCAGTTCTTC. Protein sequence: CASRTDRGILYNEQFF.

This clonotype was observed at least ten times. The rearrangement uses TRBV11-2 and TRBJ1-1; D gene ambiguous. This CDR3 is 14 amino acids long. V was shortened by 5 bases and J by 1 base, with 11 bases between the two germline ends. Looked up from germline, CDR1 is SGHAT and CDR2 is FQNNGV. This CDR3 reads CASSPRSGNTEAFF. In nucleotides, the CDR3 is TGTGCCAGCAGCCCCAGATCTGGGAACACTGAAGCTTTCTTT.

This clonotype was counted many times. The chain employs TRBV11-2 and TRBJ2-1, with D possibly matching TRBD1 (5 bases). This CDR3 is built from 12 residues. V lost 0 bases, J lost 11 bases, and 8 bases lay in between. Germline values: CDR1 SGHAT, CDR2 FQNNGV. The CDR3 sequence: CASSLDGAKQFF. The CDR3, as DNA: TGTGCCAGCAGCTTAGATGGGGCAAAGCAGTTCTTC.

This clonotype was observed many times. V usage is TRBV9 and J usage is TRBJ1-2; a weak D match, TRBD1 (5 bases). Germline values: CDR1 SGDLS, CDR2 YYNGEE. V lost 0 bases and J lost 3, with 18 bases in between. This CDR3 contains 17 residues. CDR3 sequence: CASSVGGTPQGDYGYTF. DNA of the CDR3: TGTGCCAGCAGCGTAGGTGGTACGCCGCAGGGTGACTATGGCTACACCTTC.

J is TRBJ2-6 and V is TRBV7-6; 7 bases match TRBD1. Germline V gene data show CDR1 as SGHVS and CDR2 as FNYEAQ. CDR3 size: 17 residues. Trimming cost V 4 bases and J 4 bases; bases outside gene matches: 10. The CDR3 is CASSSYRGLGGANVLTF. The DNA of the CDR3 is TGTGCCAGCAGCTCTTACAGGGGCCTGGGCGGGGCCAACGTCCTGACTTTC.

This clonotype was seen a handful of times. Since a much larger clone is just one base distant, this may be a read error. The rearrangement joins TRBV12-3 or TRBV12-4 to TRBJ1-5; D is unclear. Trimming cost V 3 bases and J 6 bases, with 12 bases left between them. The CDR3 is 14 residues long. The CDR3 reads CASSLIGSGQPQHF. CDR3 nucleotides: TGTGCCAGCAGTTTGATAGGATCAGGTCAGCCCCAGCATTTT.

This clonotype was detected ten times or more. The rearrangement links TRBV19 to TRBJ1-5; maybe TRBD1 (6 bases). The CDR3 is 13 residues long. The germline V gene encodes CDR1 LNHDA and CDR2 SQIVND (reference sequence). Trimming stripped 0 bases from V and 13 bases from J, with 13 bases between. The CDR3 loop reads CASSIDRDKSQHF. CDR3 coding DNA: TGTGCCAGTAGTATAGATCGGGACAAGTCTCAGCATTTT.

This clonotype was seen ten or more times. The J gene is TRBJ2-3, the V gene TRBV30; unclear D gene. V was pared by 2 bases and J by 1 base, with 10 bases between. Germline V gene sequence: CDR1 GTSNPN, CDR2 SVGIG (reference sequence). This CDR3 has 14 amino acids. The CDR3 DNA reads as TGTGCCTGGAGTTATGGCGGTGGCACAGATACGCAGTATTTT. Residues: CAWSYGGGTDTQYF.

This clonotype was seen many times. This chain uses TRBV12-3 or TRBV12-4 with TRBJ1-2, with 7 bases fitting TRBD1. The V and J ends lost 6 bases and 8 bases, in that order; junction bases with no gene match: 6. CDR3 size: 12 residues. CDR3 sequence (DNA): TGTGCCAGCAGGGGACAGCTTTTCGGCTACACCTTC. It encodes CASRGQLFGYTF.

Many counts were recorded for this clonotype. In DNA form, the CDR3 reads TGTGCCAGCAGCCCTTTTATCACTCGATCTGGAAACACCATATATTTT. It is translated as CASSPFITRSGNTIYF. The chain carries TRBV3-1 and TRBJ1-3; no clear D gene. Deletions cut 4 bases from V and 1 base from J, with 14 bases between. The length of the CDR3 is 16 residues. Germline values: CDR1 LGHDT, CDR2 YNNKEL (reference sequence).